This TCR beta chain comes out of a study of CD8 T cells in ankylosing spondylitis. MiXCR was run by TCRdb on the 5' RACE reads, yielding one entry per CDR3 protein. Of 300,000 to 400,000 distinct CDR3 sequences listed, roughly 14% were seen once; the top ten hold less than 1.1%. The sample was blood, either unsorted or a sorted T cell fraction (not recorded which). This clonotype was sampled from a male donor with ankylosing spondylitis or in good health (not recorded which).

The DNA of the CDR3 is TGCGCCAGCAGCTTGATCCAGGGTGCTGGGTCTTTGGGGTTCTTC. It translates to CASSLIQGAGSLGFF. The chain combines TRBV5-1 with TRBJ2-1; D is possibly TRBD1 (5 bases). The ends were cut back, 1 base at V and 15 bases at J, with 23 bases in the middle. The CDR3 has 15 amino acids. Germline loops: CDR1 SGHRS, CDR2 YFSETQ.